These 9 T cell receptor beta chains were sequenced from one sample in a study of T cells after posttransplantation cyclophosphamide. This table comes from immunoSEQ multiplex PCR, and its TCRdb copy is limited to in-frame clones, with some not included. Of tens of thousands of clones detected, 70% to 90% appear once; the ten largest clones hold approximately 2.6%. Sequencing used PBMCs. Receptors originate from a man aged 25 to 40 with a blood cancer, CMV-positive, and with a related stem cell donor.

This rearrangement joins TRBV7-2 to TRBJ1-1, with a tentative D call TRBD1 (6 bases). Germline CDR1 reads SGHTA; CDR2 reads FQGNSA. This CDR3 region has 14 residues. V shed 4 bases and J shed 1 base, with 10 bases lying between them. The CDR3 bases are TGTGCCAGCAGCTCGGGACAAGGGAACACTGAAGCTTTCTTT. This translates into CASSSGQGNTEAFF.

This chain uses TRBV7-9 with TRBJ1-2; D is unresolved. Trimming shortened V by 5 bases and J by 4 bases, and 8 bases separated the two germline ends. This CDR3 spans 12 amino acids. Germline V gene lookup returns CDR1 SEHNR and CDR2 FQNEAQ (reference sequence). CDR3 in DNA: TGTGCCAGCAGCGCAGCGATCTATGGCTACACCTTC. This sequence encodes CASSAAIYGYTF.

This clone was observed a few times. The gene calls are TRBV6-5 and TRBJ1-4; D is possibly TRBD1 (6 bases). The germline V and J ends were trimmed by 2 bases and 2 bases, with 9 bases remaining between them. This CDR3 is 15 amino acids long. Germline V gene sequence: CDR1 MNHEY, CDR2 SVGAGI. The CDR3 spells CASSYTTGTNEKLFF. In nucleotides, the CDR3 is TGTGCCAGCAGTTACACCACAGGGACTAATGAAAAACTGTTTTTT.

This clone has only a few counts. The chain has TRBV27 and TRBJ1-1, with 10 bases aligning to TRBD1. V dropped 6 bases and J dropped 7; count of bases not matched to a gene: 2. The CDR3 has 12 amino acids. The germline V gene has CDR1 MNHEY and CDR2 SMNVEV (reference sequence). In DNA, the CDR3 is TGTGCCAGCAGGGGGACAGGGGTTGAAGCTTTCTTT. Translated, it gives CASRGTGVEAFF.

The chain recombines TRBV10-3 with TRBJ1-1; D is unresolved. This CDR3 spans 13 amino acids. V shed 8 bases and J shed 5 bases, with 15 bases lying between them. The V gene's germline CDR1 is ENHRY and CDR2 SYGVKD. The CDR3 coding sequence is TGTGCCATCGCCTGGGGAGAACGGACTGAAGCTTTCTTT. It specifies CAIAWGERTEAFF.

This chain uses TRBV7-2 with TRBJ2-7; 9 bases line up with TRBD1. CDR3 length: 14 amino acids. The germline V gene has CDR1 SGHTA and CDR2 FQGNSA. Trimming removed 2 bases from V and 6 bases from J; junction bases left unmatched: 5. CDR3 amino acids: CASSLKGQGFEQYF. As DNA, the CDR3 is TGTGCCAGCAGCTTAAAGGGACAGGGATTCGAGCAGTACTTC.

The V gene is TRBV19, the J gene TRBJ2-3; TRBD2 might be the D (5 bases). V gave up 3 bases and J gave up 2 bases, with 15 bases separating them. Germline CDR1 reads LNHDA; CDR2 reads SQIVND (reference sequence). CDR3 length equals 16 residues. In nucleotides, the CDR3 is TGTGCCAGTAGTATCTACGGGATACGGTACACAGATACGCAGTATTTT. Translated: CASSIYGIRYTDTQYF.

The genes are TRBV9 and TRBJ2-3, with 7 positions matching TRBD2. The trim removed 4 bases at V and 3 bases at J, leaving 8 bases unmatched. The length of the CDR3 is 15 residues. The germline V gene has CDR1 SGDLS and CDR2 YYNGEE. As DNA, the CDR3 is TGTGCCAGCAGCTCAGATCTGGGGGGGACAGATACGCAGTATTTT. Translation: CASSSDLGGTDTQYF.

The chain is built from TRBV6-5 and TRBJ1-1; 8 nucleotides line up with TRBD1. Germline trimming cut 5 bases from V and 5 bases from J; bases unmatched to any gene: 4. Germline loops: CDR1 MNHEY, CDR2 SVGAGI. This CDR3 is 13 amino acids long. The CDR3: CASSPQGETEAFF. CDR3 sequence (DNA): TGTGCCAGCAGTCCACAGGGGGAGACTGAAGCTTTCTTT.